Listed here is a single T cell receptor (beta chain). V shed 2 bases and J 0 bases; nucleotides not matched to a gene: 5. Germline CDR1 is SGHTS and CDR2 is YDEGEE. The CDR3 runs to 16 residues. These data belong to a study of blood T cell repertoires in COVID-19. The wider study: T cells, B-cell-depleted T cells, or PBMCs provided the cDNA or gDNA that served as material.

Original processing notes: The assay estimated nucleated cells by amplifying reference gene primers. Sequencing was performed with immunoSEQ multiplex PCR; in TCRdb, only in-frame clones are kept and a portion is missing. V, J and clone size are those of that table, while D and trimming were read from the DNA. The data contain approximately 97,000 clones, around 90% of them singletons. This TCR was sampled from a man aged 50 to 60 with active COVID-19. V and J are TRBV5-8 and TRBJ2-7; 10 bases align to TRBD1. Sequences were obtained from peripheral blood. CDR3 DNA: TGTGCCAGCAGCTTCTCGTGGACAGGGGGCTCCTACGAGCAGTACTTC. Protein product: CASSFSWTGGSYEQYF. The variable domain in full, with the rest retrieved from reference TRBV5-8 and TRBJ2-7, is EAGVTQSPTHLIKTRGQQATLRCSPISGHTSVYWYQQALGLGLQFLLWYDEGEERNRGNFPPRFSGRQFPNYSSELNVNALELEDSALYLCASSFSWTGGSYEQYFGPGTRLTVT.